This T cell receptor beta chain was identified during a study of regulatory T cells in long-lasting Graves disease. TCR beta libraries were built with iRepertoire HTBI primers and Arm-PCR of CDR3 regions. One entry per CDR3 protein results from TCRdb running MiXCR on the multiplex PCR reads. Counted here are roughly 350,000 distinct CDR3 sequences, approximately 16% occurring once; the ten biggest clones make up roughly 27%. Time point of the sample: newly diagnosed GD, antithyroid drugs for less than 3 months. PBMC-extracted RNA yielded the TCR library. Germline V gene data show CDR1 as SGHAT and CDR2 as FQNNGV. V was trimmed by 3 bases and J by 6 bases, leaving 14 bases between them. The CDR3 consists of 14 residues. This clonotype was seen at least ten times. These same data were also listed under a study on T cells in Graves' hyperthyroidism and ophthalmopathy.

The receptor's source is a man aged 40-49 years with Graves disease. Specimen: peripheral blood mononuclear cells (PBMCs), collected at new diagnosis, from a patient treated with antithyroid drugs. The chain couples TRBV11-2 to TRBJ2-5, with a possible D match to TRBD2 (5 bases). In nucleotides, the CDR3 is TGTGCCAGCAGCTTCGGTACCGGGGTAAAGACCCAGTACTTC. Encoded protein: CASSFGTGVKTQYF.